This TCR beta chain originates from a study of blood T cell repertoires in COVID-19. At the level of the study: The samples span acute and convalescent COVID-19 from the United States, Italy and Spain. PBMCs, B-cell-depleted T cells, or T cells provided the cDNA or gDNA that made up the material.

This clone was found once. The CDR3 spans 15 residues. V was cut by 4 bases and J by 8 bases, with 19 bases left in between. CDR1 is SGDLS, CDR2 YYNGEE, per germline. Original processing notes: Using reference gene primer amplification, nucleated cell counts were estimated. Assay used: immunoSEQ multiplex PCR; TCRdb lists only in-frame clones, some missing. V, J and clone size are those of that table, while D and trimming were read from the DNA. The table includes roughly 64,000 clones, over 75% detected once. This receptor was identified in a woman older than 75 with active COVID-19. Sample: peripheral blood. This chain links TRBV9 with TRBJ2-1; D may be TRBD2 (6 bases). The CDR3 is CASSPAGRPGDEQFF. The CDR3 nucleotides read TGTGCCAGCAGCCCAGCGGGTAGGCCGGGGGATGAGCAGTTCTTC.